These 10 T cell receptor beta chains were sequenced from one sample in a study of blood T cell repertoires in COVID-19. The assay was immunoSEQ multiplex PCR, and TCRdb's table has in-frame clones only and misses some. Here the sample spans over 200,000 clones, around 92% being singletons. Sequenced material: PBMCs or T cells enriched from blood (not recorded which). These receptors came from a woman aged 25 to 39 with acute COVID-19.

The chain combines TRBV2 with TRBJ1-5; TRBD1 might be the D (6 bases). With 2 bases removed from V and 7 bases from J, the gap between germline ends came to 18 bases. The CDR3 covers 16 residues. Germline V gene data show CDR1 as SNHLY and CDR2 as FYNNEI. CDR3 sequence: CASSEPFSRGGQPQHF. The CDR3 DNA reads as TGTGCCAGCAGTGAACCGTTCAGCCGAGGGGGACAGCCCCAGCATTTT.

This chain connects TRBV29-1 to TRBJ2-1; D is unresolved. This CDR3 spans 8 amino acids. Trimming cost V 1 base and J 13 bases, with 2 bases left between them. Germline CDR1 SQVTM, CDR2 ANQGSEA. The CDR3 sequence: CSVEAQFF. The CDR3 DNA is TGCAGCGTTGAAGCTCAGTTCTTC.

This clone was detected once. The V and J genes are TRBV5-5 and TRBJ2-7; D is possibly TRBD1 (6 bases). Germline lookup yields CDR1 SGHKS and CDR2 YYEKEE (reference sequence). V was cut by 4 bases and J by 2 bases, with 16 bases left in between. This CDR3 region has 15 residues. DNA of the CDR3: TGTGCCAGCAGCACGGGACATCCACCCCCCTACGAGCAGTACTTC. It translates to CASSTGHPPPYEQYF. The complete variable domain, with remaining parts taken from reference TRBV5-5 and TRBJ2-7, reads DAGVTQSPTHLIKTRGQQVTLRCSPISGHKSVSWYQQVLGQGPQFIFQYYEKEERGRGNFPDRFSARQFPNYSSELNVNALLLGDSALYLCASSTGHPPPYEQYFGPGTRLTVT.

J is TRBJ2-7 and V is TRBV15, with 8 bases fitting TRBD1. Germline CDR1 LNHNV, CDR2 YYDKDF (reference sequence). The CDR3 loop spans 12 amino acids. The V gene end was trimmed by 8 bases and the J gene end by 1 base; junction bases not matched to a gene: 1. The CDR3: CATGDRSYEQYF. The CDR3 coding sequence is TGTGCCACCGGGGACAGGTCCTACGAGCAGTACTTC.

The J gene is TRBJ1-1, the V gene TRBV5-4; D perhaps matches TRBD1 (5 bases). Germline lookup yields CDR1 SGHNT and CDR2 YYREEE (reference sequence). Trimming took 5 bases from V and 3 from J, leaving 11 bases between them. There are 13 residues in the CDR3. The CDR3 spells CASRQEIHTEAFF. CDR3 nucleotides: TGTGCCAGCAGACAGGAGATTCACACTGAAGCTTTCTTT.

The chain has TRBV6-5 and TRBJ2-1; D is ambiguous. Trimming shortened V by 6 bases and J by 0 bases, and 12 bases separated the two germline ends. Germline CDR1 MNHEY, CDR2 SVGAGI. The CDR3 is 15 residues long. CDR3 protein: CASSRIAGSYNEQFF. In nucleotides, the CDR3 is TGTGCCAGCAGCCGAATAGCTGGCTCCTACAATGAGCAGTTCTTC.

The V call is TRBV6-2 or TRBV6-3, the J call TRBJ2-1; D possibly corresponds to TRBD1 (5 bases). V lost 0 bases and J 15 bases, leaving 15 bases between the germline ends. The CDR3 has 13 residues. Germline lookup yields CDR1 MNHEY and CDR2 SVGEGT. This chain's CDR3 is CASSYSIRTLPFF. CDR3 DNA sequence: TGTGCCAGCAGTTACTCGATTAGGACATTGCCGTTCTTC.

The rearrangement links TRBV11-2 to TRBJ1-2, with D perhaps TRBD1 (6 bases). V dropped 0 bases and J dropped 7 bases, with 9 bases sitting between them. The CDR3 spans 13 residues. Germline CDR1 SGHAT, CDR2 FQNNGV. The CDR3 here is CASSLEQGSGYTF. The CDR3 DNA reads as TGTGCCAGCAGCTTAGAACAGGGAAGTGGCTACACCTTC.

This clone was seen more than once but under ten times. The chain couples TRBV12-5 to TRBJ2-2, with TRBD1 matching over 9 bases. The V and J ends lost 3 bases and 6 bases, in that order; junction bases with no gene match: 11. CDR3 size: 17 residues. The germline gives CDR1 LGHNT, CDR2 FRNRAP. CDR3 region: CASGFPGGTGRAGELFF. For the CDR3, the DNA is TGTGCTAGTGGTTTCCCTGGGGGGACAGGGCGCGCCGGGGAGCTGTTTTTT.

The J gene is TRBJ2-7, the V gene TRBV7-8, with D uncertain. The CDR3 is 15 residues long. Trimming stripped 5 bases from V and 2 bases from J, with 16 bases between. Looked up from germline, CDR1 is SGHVS and CDR2 is FQNEAQ. The CDR3: CASSPSAVIAYEQYF. CDR3 DNA: TGTGCCAGCAGCCCCTCGGCGGTCATAGCCTACGAGCAGTACTTC.